This T cell receptor (beta chain) was identified in a study of identifying expanded T cells in peripheral blood. Whole-study results and caveats: Across healthy donors, higher total template counts meant significantly greater roughly two-week count variance. Over approximately two and four weeks, about 17 and 20 clones changed, versus around 1.2 between replicates.

About this clone itself: Its target is not known.

Using immunoSEQ multiplex PCR, the repertoire was profiled, and TCRdb retains in-frame clones only, with some absent. The profile shows 97,000 or so clones, approximately 89% of them singletons. The germline gives CDR1 MNHNY, CDR2 SVGAGI (reference sequence). This CDR3 contains 15 residues. V dropped 2 bases and J dropped 2 bases, with 9 bases sitting between them. During the collection period, no donor immune events like infections were recorded. This receptor was taken from a person between 18 and 69 years old in good health. The rearrangement links TRBV6-6 to TRBJ2-2, with a tentative D call TRBD1 (6 bases). The sequenced sample consisted of blood. The CDR3 here is CASSYGGRNTGELFF. CDR3 DNA sequence: TGTGCCAGCAGTTACGGGGGCAGAAACACCGGGGAGCTGTTTTTT.